This entry features one TCR beta chain sequence. Its antigen is not known. Germline assignment: CDR1 SGHAT and CDR2 FQNNGV. The V end was cut by 5 bases, the J end by 4 bases, with 15 bases between. This CDR3 spans 15 amino acids. This sample was taken from a study of OX40 agonist ivuxolimab in advanced cancers. At the level of the study: Intravenous ivuxolimab was administered to patients every 2 weeks at 0.01 to 10 mg/kg. The mean age was roughly 60 years, ranging from 23 to 79, with less than 90% of participants male.

The study, taken as a whole, reports: Both CD4+ and CD8+ T cell populations in blood had undergone clonal expansion by week 6 at 0.1 to 3.0 mg/kg.

Profiled with immunoSEQ multiplex PCR; TCRdb holds only in-frame clones, not every one. The table has roughly 88,000 clones, about 89% seen once. The TCR originated in an adult with an advanced solid tumor such as melanoma, head and neck, liver or kidney cancer. The source material was CD4+ or CD8+ T cells sorted from blood, sampled in a trial of the OX40 agonist ivuxolimab. The chain joins TRBV11-2 to TRBJ2-1; D may correspond to TRBD1 or TRBD2 (6 bases each). Here the CDR3 reads CASSRIGGGYNEQFF. DNA of the CDR3: TGTGCCAGCAGCCGAATAGGAGGGGGTTACAATGAGCAGTTCTTC.